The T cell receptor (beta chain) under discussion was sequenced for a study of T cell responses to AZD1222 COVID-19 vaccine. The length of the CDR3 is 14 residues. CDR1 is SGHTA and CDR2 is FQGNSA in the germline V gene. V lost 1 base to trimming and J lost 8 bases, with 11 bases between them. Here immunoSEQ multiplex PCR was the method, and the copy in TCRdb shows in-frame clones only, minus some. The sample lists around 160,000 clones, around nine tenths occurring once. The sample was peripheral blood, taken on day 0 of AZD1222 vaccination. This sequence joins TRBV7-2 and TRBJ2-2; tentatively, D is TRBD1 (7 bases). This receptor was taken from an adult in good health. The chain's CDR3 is CASSLGRGLGELFF. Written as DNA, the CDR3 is TGTGCCAGCAGCTTAGGGAGGGGGCTTGGGGAGCTGTTTTTT.